Shown below are 2 T cell receptor beta chains from a single sample sequenced in a study of brain T cells in children with intractable seizures. Documented time point: blood from clinic visit 5 months post-surgery; TSC patient then seizure free. Measured with immunoSEQ multiplex PCR; TCRdb has only the in-frame clones, and not every one. The sample gives 300,000 to 400,000 clones, 93% of which show up once; 4.5% to 7% is in the top ten. The sample in question was peripheral blood, obtained more than 4 months after surgery. These receptor sequences come from a boy under two years old with tuberous sclerosis and intractable seizures.

The chain employs TRBV10-3 and TRBJ2-1; 7 bases agree with TRBD2. From germline, CDR1 is ENHRY and CDR2 SYGVKD. J lost 8 bases, V lost 8 bases, and 12 bases had no gene match. The CDR3 consists of 14 residues. The CDR3 DNA reads TGTGCCATCCGACTAACTAGCGCCGGGGATGAGCAGTTCTTC. It encodes CAIRLTSAGDEQFF.

This rearrangement joins TRBV30 to TRBJ1-1; a weak D match, TRBD1 (6 bases). Trimming pared 2 bases from V and 0 bases from J, leaving 13 bases between. The germline CDR1 and CDR2 sequences are GTSNPN and SVGIG (reference sequence). This CDR3 region has 15 residues. The CDR3: CAWSPRGGMNTEAFF. CDR3 in DNA: TGTGCCTGGAGTCCCAGGGGAGGCATGAACACTGAAGCTTTCTTT.